The next 24 T cell receptor beta chains were all read from a single sample in a study of blood T cell repertoires in COVID-19. Here immunoSEQ multiplex PCR was the method, and the copy in TCRdb shows in-frame clones only, minus some. Among approximately 100,000 clones, roughly 84% were seen once, and the ten largest hold 7.9%. The sequenced material came from peripheral blood. Receptor source: a woman of 80 years or more with active or convalescent COVID-19.

DNA of the CDR3: TGCGCCAGCAGCCCATTGGAGGGGGCGGGAGGCTACACCTTC. This gives the protein CASSPLEGAGGYTF. The chain couples TRBV5-1 to TRBJ1-2; TRBD1 matches at 7 bases. Trimming at V came to 4 bases and at J to 8 bases, leaving 11 bases not matched to a gene. The CDR3 extends over 14 amino acids. Germline V gene sequence: CDR1 SGHRS, CDR2 YFSETQ. The variable domain in full, with the rest retrieved from reference TRBV5-1 and TRBJ1-2, is KAGVTQTPRYLIKTRGQQVTLSCSPISGHRSVSWYQQTPGQGLQFLFEYFSETQRNKGNFPGRFSGRQFSNSRSEMNVSTLELGDSALYLCASSPLEGAGGYTFGSGTRLTVV.

Notes on this clone: Other DNA sequences in the sample encode the same CDR3. The CDR3 loop is CASSLDSFYGYTF. The CDR3 DNA is TGTGCCAGCAGCTTGGACAGCTTCTATGGCTACACCTTC. The chain uses TRBV7-9 and TRBJ1-2; D might be TRBD1 (6 bases). The CDR3 contains 13 residues. CDR1 and CDR2 from the germline V gene are SEHNR and FQNEAQ (reference sequence). V lost 3 bases and J 4 bases, leaving 9 bases between the germline ends.

The chain employs TRBV3-1 (or the pseudogene TRBV3-2) and TRBJ2-2, with D perhaps TRBD1 (5 bases). The CDR3 sequence is 15 residues long. Trimming removed 1 base at V and 7 bases at J, with 13 bases between. Germline CDR1 LGHDT, CDR2 YNNKEL (reference sequence). Written as DNA, the CDR3 is TGTGCCAGCAGCCAAGCGGCAGGGTATGGCGGGGAGCTGTTTTTT. Its protein product is CASSQAAGYGGELFF.

The CDR3 nucleotides read TGTGCCACTCACAGCCCCCGAAAAGATACGCAGTATTTT. It is translated as CATHSPRKDTQYF. J is TRBJ2-3 and V is TRBV6-4; no clear D. V lost 10 bases and J lost 5, with 16 bases in between. Germline CDR1 reads MRHNA; CDR2 reads SNTAGT. This CDR3 has 13 residues.

For this clone: An end of the junction differs from the germline gene, which may be a read error. This chain links TRBV19 with TRBJ1-5, with 9 bases matching TRBD1. The germline V gene encodes CDR1 LNHDA and CDR2 SQIVND (reference sequence). The CDR3 is 15 amino acids. The CDR3 bases are TGTGCCAGTGGTATAGACACAGGGGGCGGTCAGCCCCAGCATTTT. It is translated as CASGIDTGGGQPQHF.

The chain has TRBV10-3 and TRBJ1-1; the match to TRBD1 covers 7 bases. J gave up 5 bases and V 6 bases, and 9 bases lay outside the gene matches. CDR1 is ENHRY, CDR2 SYGVKD, per germline. The CDR3 loop spans 14 amino acids. CDR3 region: CAIRLTGVGTEAFF. The CDR3 nucleotides read TGTGCCATCAGGCTCACAGGGGTAGGGACTGAAGCTTTCTTT.

The chain has TRBV19 and TRBJ2-3, with a weak D call TRBD2 (5 bases). V lost 1 base and J lost 4, with 12 bases in between. The CDR3 has 15 residues. Per the germline V gene, CDR1 is LNHDA and CDR2 is SQIVND (reference sequence). CDR3 sequence (DNA): TGTGCCAGTAGTATAGGGGTCCTAGCAGCAGATACGCAGTATTTT. Its protein product is CASSIGVLAADTQYF.

J is TRBJ2-1 and V is TRBV18, with 7 nucleotides matching TRBD2. Germline CDR1 and CDR2: KGHSH and LQKENI. J gave up 6 bases and V 0 bases, and 5 bases lay outside the gene matches. This CDR3 is built from 15 residues. CDR3 in DNA: TGTGCCAGCTCACCACCGACCGGGAGGAGCAATGAGCAGTTCTTC. It translates to CASSPPTGRSNEQFF.

V usage is TRBV7-9 and J usage is TRBJ2-7; 13 positions agree with TRBD2. V gave up 5 bases and J gave up 7 bases; unmatched junction bases: 5. The CDR3 totals 14 residues. The germline CDR1 and CDR2 sequences are SEHNR and FQNEAQ (reference sequence). CDR3 bases: TGTGCCAGCAGCCCCGGACTAGCGGGGGAAGAGCAGTACTTC. Translating gives CASSPGLAGEEQYF.

V gene TRBV4-1 combines with J gene TRBJ2-2; D is undetermined. V lost 0 bases and J lost 5, with 10 bases in between. Per germline, CDR1 MGHRA and CDR2 YSYEKL. The CDR3 length is 15 residues. The CDR3 nucleotides are TGCGCCAGCAGCCAAGAACTGTCCGGGACCGGGGAGCTGTTTTTT. Its protein product is CASSQELSGTGELFF.

The chain uses TRBV9 and TRBJ1-3; D possibly corresponds to TRBD1 (6 bases). V was clipped by 4 bases and J by 1 base, with 15 bases between them. Germline CDR1 and CDR2: SGDLS and YYNGEE. The length of the CDR3 is 16 residues. The chain's CDR3 is CASSIATGDSGNTIYF. CDR3 nucleotide sequence: TGTGCCAGCAGCATCGCGACAGGAGATTCTGGAAACACCATATATTTT.

The chain combines TRBV10-1 with TRBJ2-7, with TRBD1 matching 11 bases. The CDR3 contains 15 residues. Germline lookup yields CDR1 WNHNN and CDR2 SYGVQD (reference sequence). Trimming cost V 3 bases and J 3 bases; bases outside gene matches: 4. CDR3 loop: CASSDGTGGDYEQYF. CDR3 bases: TGCGCCAGCAGTGATGGGACAGGGGGAGACTACGAGCAGTACTTC.

This clone has a handful of counts. The chain has TRBV7-2 and TRBJ2-1, with D hard to call. V was trimmed by 4 bases and J by 4 bases, leaving 11 bases between them. This CDR3 has 14 amino acids. CDR1 and CDR2 from the germline V gene are SGHTA and FQGNSA. This CDR3 is CASSSTRLYNEQFF. CDR3 coding DNA: TGTGCCAGCAGCTCAACGCGGTTATACAATGAGCAGTTCTTC.

V usage is TRBV10-2 and J usage is TRBJ2-7; the D gene is possibly TRBD2 (6 bases). The CDR3 is 12 amino acids. Germline V gene sequence: CDR1 WSHSY, CDR2 SAAADI. V was shortened by 5 bases and J by 3 bases, with 8 bases between the two germline ends. CDR3 sequence reads: CASSPSVYEQYF. The CDR3 DNA sequence: TGCGCCAGCAGTCCTAGCGTCTACGAGCAGTACTTC.

The genes are TRBV19 and TRBJ2-3; 10 nucleotides line up with TRBD2. V lost 2 bases, J lost 3 bases, and 2 bases stayed unmatched. The germline gives CDR1 LNHDA, CDR2 SQIVND (reference sequence). The CDR3 is 15 residues long. The CDR3 loop is CASSIPSGGTDTQYF. CDR3 in DNA: TGTGCCAGTAGTATACCTAGCGGGGGAACAGATACGCAGTATTTT.

V usage is TRBV29-1 and J usage is TRBJ1-1; D is perhaps TRBD1 (5 bases). The CDR3 is 13 residues long. Per germline, CDR1 SQVTM and CDR2 ANQGSEA. Trimming left V 4 bases short and J 5 bases short, with 14 bases between. CDR3 sequence: CSVGGPPRTEAFF. For the CDR3, the DNA is TGCAGCGTTGGGGGCCCCCCGAGGACTGAAGCTTTCTTT.

This clone appeared many times. This chain connects TRBV7-3 to TRBJ2-2; 7 nucleotides align to TRBD1. CDR1 is SGHTA and CDR2 is FQGTGA in the germline V gene. Trimming took 3 bases from V and 6 from J; bases not matched to a gene: 1. The CDR3 has 13 residues. CDR3 sequence: CASSFGQAGELFF. For the CDR3, the DNA is TGTGCCAGCAGCTTTGGACAGGCCGGGGAGCTGTTTTTT.

V gene TRBV5-6 combines with J gene TRBJ2-5; D not resolved. With 2 bases removed from V and 5 bases from J, the gap between germline ends came to 4 bases. Per germline, CDR1 SGHDT and CDR2 YYEEEE. There are 11 residues in the CDR3. CDR3 nucleotides: TGTGCCAGCAGCTTCGGTGAGACCCAGTACTTC. It encodes CASSFGETQYF.

V and J are TRBV30 and TRBJ1-1, with TRBD1 identical over 7 bases. Trimming removed 2 bases from V and 6 bases from J; junction bases left unmatched: 3. Germline CDR1 GTSNPN, CDR2 SVGIG (reference sequence). The CDR3 length is 12 residues. This CDR3 is CAWSSQGAEAFF. The CDR3 nucleotides are TGTGCCTGGAGTAGTCAGGGGGCTGAAGCTTTCTTT.

The rearrangement uses TRBV18 and TRBJ2-2; 10 bases agree with TRBD2. CDR1 is KGHSH and CDR2 is LQKENI in the germline V gene. V trimming: 1 base; J trimming: 1 base; junction bases outside the gene matches: 9. The CDR3 has 19 residues. The CDR3 bases are TGTGCCAGCTCACCACAGTACTCCGGACTAGCGGTGAACACCGGGGAGCTGTTTTTT. Encoded protein: CASSPQYSGLAVNTGELFF. The complete variable domain, with remaining parts taken from reference TRBV18 and TRBJ2-2, reads NAGVMQNPRHLVRRRGQEARLRCSPMKGHSHVYWYRQLPEEGLKFMVYLQKENIIDESGMPKERFSAEFPKEGPSILRIQQVVRGDSAAYFCASSPQYSGLAVNTGELFFGEGSRLTVL.

The chain uses TRBV10-2 and TRBJ1-5; 8 bases are shared with TRBD1. The V gene's germline CDR1 is WSHSY and CDR2 SAAADI. The V gene end was trimmed by 4 bases and the J gene end by 4 bases; junction bases not matched to a gene: 12. This CDR3 contains 17 residues. For the CDR3, the DNA is TGCGCCAGCAGTGCCTATTCCGGGACAGGACGTAATCAGCCCCAGCATTTT. It specifies CASSAYSGTGRNQPQHF.

The chain's CDR3 is CASSTSGGAGTEAFF. CDR3 nucleotides: TGTGCCAGCAGTACCTCAGGGGGCGCGGGCACTGAAGCTTTCTTT. This chain joins TRBV6-5 and TRBJ1-1; TRBD1 agrees at 8 bases. Germline CDR1 and CDR2: MNHEY and SVGAGI. The CDR3 covers 15 residues. V gave up 5 bases and J gave up 4 bases; unmatched junction bases: 9.

This sequence joins TRBV9 and TRBJ1-5; no clear D gene. CDR1 SGDLS and CDR2 YYNGEE come from the germline V gene. Trimming cost V 3 bases and J 4 bases, with 14 bases left between them. The CDR3 contains 15 residues. CDR3 sequence: CASSEHPGGNQPQHF. As DNA, the CDR3 is TGTGCCAGCAGCGAACATCCGGGCGGGAATCAGCCCCAGCATTTT.

V usage is TRBV20-1 and J usage is TRBJ2-7, with 7 nucleotides matching TRBD2. The V gene's germline CDR1 is DFQATT and CDR2 SNEGSKA (reference sequence). V shed 3 bases, J shed 2 bases, and the junction held 4 bases outside the gene matches. The CDR3 has 13 amino acids. The CDR3 sequence is CSASTSATYEQYF. The CDR3 DNA reads TGCAGTGCTAGTACTAGCGCCACCTACGAGCAGTACTTC.